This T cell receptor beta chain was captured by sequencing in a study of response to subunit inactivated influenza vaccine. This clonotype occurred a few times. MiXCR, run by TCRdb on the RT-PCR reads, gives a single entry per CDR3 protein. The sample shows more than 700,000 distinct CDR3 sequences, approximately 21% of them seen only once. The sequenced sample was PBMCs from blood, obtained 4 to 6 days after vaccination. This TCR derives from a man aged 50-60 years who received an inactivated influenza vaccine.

This chain's CDR3 is CASSFSGAPYNEQFF. The CDR3 nucleotides read TGTGCCAGCAGTTTCTCGGGAGCACCCTACAATGAGCAGTTCTTC. This sequence joins TRBV12-3 or TRBV12-4 and TRBJ2-1; a possible D gene is TRBD2 (6 bases). The CDR3 is 15 amino acids. Trimming pared 3 bases from V and 2 bases from J, leaving 11 bases between.